Shown below are 18 T cell receptor beta chains from a single sample sequenced in a study of shared clonotypes between healthy human individuals. Terminally differentiated effector memory CD45RA+ cells were excluded by CCR7 positive selection of CD45RO-negative cells. Clones were read by immunoSEQ multiplex PCR, and TCRdb kept only the in-frame ones, dropping some. The table has about 2 million clones, about 95% seen once. What was sequenced was naive CD8+ T cells sorted from blood. Receptors were obtained from a man younger than 35 in good health.

The J gene is TRBJ2-7, the V gene TRBV4-1, with 7 bases fitting TRBD1. Germline V gene lookup returns CDR1 MGHRA and CDR2 YSYEKL. This CDR3 region has 17 residues. J lost 1 base, V lost 0 bases, and 9 bases had no gene match. CDR3 coding DNA: TGCGCCAGCAGCCAAGATGGAAGGGGGCCGGGGTCCTACGAGCAGTACTTC. Its translation is CASSQDGRGPGSYEQYF.

The chain combines TRBV4-1 with TRBJ2-7, with D hard to call. V was shortened by 1 base and J by 2 bases, with 6 bases between the two germline ends. From germline, CDR1 is MGHRA and CDR2 YSYEKL. This CDR3 has 13 amino acids. The CDR3 DNA is TGCGCCAGCAGCCAAGTGTTTACCTACGAGCAGTACTTC. Translated, it gives CASSQVFTYEQYF.

Turning to this clone: At one end, the junction sequence differs from germline, possibly due to a read error. This chain joins TRBV9 and TRBJ2-3, with 12 bases matching TRBD1. CDR3 size: 16 residues. Germline V gives CDR1 SGDLS, CDR2 YYNGEE. The chain's CDR3 is CASSTGDRGQTDMQYF. The DNA of the CDR3 is TGTGCCAGCAGCACAGGGGACAGGGGGCAGACAGATATGCAGTATTTT. The entire variable domain, with the rest obtained from reference TRBV9 and TRBJ2-3, is as follows: DSGVTQTPKHLITATGQRVTLRCSPRSGDLSVYWYQQSLDQGLQFLIQYYNGEERAKGNILERFSAQQFPDLHSELNLSSLELGDSALYFCASSTGDRGQTDMQYFGPGTRLTVL.

The chain uses TRBV6-6 and TRBJ2-7; D possibly corresponds to TRBD1 (6 bases). Germline-derived CDR1 and CDR2 are MNHNY and SVGAGI (reference sequence). V dropped 0 bases and J dropped 3 bases, with 12 bases sitting between them. The CDR3 runs 15 residues. The chain's CDR3 is CASSYSFGQNYEQYF. DNA of the CDR3: TGTGCCAGCAGTTACTCGTTCGGACAGAACTACGAGCAGTACTTC.

J is TRBJ2-7 and V is TRBV7-9, with 10 bases lining up with TRBD1. With 5 bases clipped from V and 4 bases from J, the junction kept 11 bases outside the gene matches. CDR3 length: 16 amino acids. CDR1 is SEHNR and CDR2 is FQNEAQ in the germline V gene (reference sequence). CDR3 nucleotide sequence: TGTGCCAGCAGCCAAAATCCGGGACAGGGGCTATACGAGCAGTACTTC. Translation gives CASSQNPGQGLYEQYF.

The V gene is TRBV5-1, the J gene TRBJ1-3; possible D gene TRBD1, 5 bases. This CDR3 has 15 amino acids. V was clipped by 4 bases and J by 4 bases, with 15 bases between them. The germline V gene encodes CDR1 SGHRS and CDR2 YFSETQ. Here the CDR3 reads CASSSSGTNGNTIYF. DNA of the CDR3: TGCGCCAGCAGCAGCAGCGGGACGAACGGAAACACCATATATTTT.

Turning to this clone: Other DNA sequences from this sample encode an identical CDR3 as well. The chain has TRBV27 and TRBJ1-2, with D perhaps TRBD1 (6 bases). The CDR3 is 12 residues long. V lost 4 bases to trimming and J lost 4 bases, with 7 bases between them. Germline CDR1 and CDR2: MNHEY and SMNVEV (reference sequence). CDR3 loop: CASSSGAYGYTF. As DNA, the CDR3 is TGTGCCAGCAGTTCGGGGGCCTATGGCTACACCTTC.

The chain recombines TRBV5-1 with TRBJ2-7; either TRBD1 or TRBD2 may fit D (5 bases each). The V and J ends lost 4 bases and 2 bases respectively, with 10 bases between them. CDR1 and CDR2 from the germline V gene are SGHRS and YFSETQ. This CDR3 spans 13 amino acids. CDR3 bases: TGCGCCAGCAGCCAGGGACGGACCTACGAGCAGTACTTC. Its protein is CASSQGRTYEQYF.

The gene calls are TRBV6-1 and TRBJ2-5; tentatively, D is TRBD1 (6 bases). CDR1 is MNHNS and CDR2 is SASEGT in the germline V gene. Trimming pared 4 bases from V and 4 bases from J, leaving 19 bases between. CDR3 length: 16 residues. CDR3 region: CASSAAPVKGGETQYF. CDR3 sequence (DNA): TGTGCCAGCAGTGCGGCCCCGGTAAAAGGGGGAGAGACCCAGTACTTC.

This clone was recorded a few times. The chain uses TRBV27 and TRBJ1-6; 7 nucleotides align to TRBD1. Looked up from germline, CDR1 is MNHEY and CDR2 is SMNVEV (reference sequence). The CDR3 is 15 residues long. The V segment lost 5 bases and the J segment 9 bases; nucleotides outside the gene matches: 10. The CDR3 is CASSPLKGAGSPLHF. As DNA, the CDR3 is TGTGCCAGCAGTCCGCTTAAGGGGGCGGGTTCACCCCTCCACTTT.

This chain connects TRBV19 to TRBJ2-3, with a weak D call TRBD2 (5 bases). V gave up 3 bases and J gave up 4 bases, with 11 bases separating them. Germline CDR1 and CDR2: LNHDA and SQIVND (reference sequence). The CDR3 totals 14 residues. The CDR3 DNA is TGTGCCAGTAGTATCGGGGTCGCCGCAGATACGCAGTATTTT. Its translation: CASSIGVAADTQYF.

The rearrangement links TRBV19 to TRBJ1-5; maybe TRBD1 (5 bases). CDR3 length: 15 amino acids. Germline loops: CDR1 LNHDA, CDR2 SQIVND (reference sequence). Trimming removed 1 base at V and 4 bases at J, with 11 bases between. CDR3: CASSIAARGNQPQHF. The DNA of the CDR3 is TGTGCCAGTAGTATAGCGGCTCGGGGGAATCAGCCCCAGCATTTT.

The V gene is TRBV5-6, the J gene TRBJ2-3; D is undetermined. CDR1 SGHDT and CDR2 YYEEEE come from the germline V gene. The V gene lost 0 bases and the J gene lost 6 bases, with 8 bases spanning the gap. The CDR3 contains 13 residues. The DNA of the CDR3 is TGTGCCAGCAGCTTGGCCCTTGGGGATACGCAGTATTTT. This sequence encodes CASSLALGDTQYF.

This rearrangement joins TRBV2 to TRBJ2-1; 8 positions agree with TRBD1. Germline-derived CDR1 and CDR2 are SNHLY and FYNNEI. This CDR3 contains 15 residues. With 9 bases clipped from V and 5 bases from J, the junction kept 12 bases outside the gene matches. The DNA for the CDR3 is TGTGCCAGTCGATATCAGGGGGCCGACGACAATGAGCAGTTCTTC. Translating gives CASRYQGADDNEQFF.

The rearrangement joins TRBV5-1 to TRBJ2-3; 12 nucleotides match TRBD2. The CDR3 runs 18 residues. The germline V gene has CDR1 SGHRS and CDR2 YFSETQ. The V gene end was trimmed by 0 bases and the J gene end by 5 bases; junction bases not matched to a gene: 10. The chain's CDR3 is CASSLEGLAGGPVDTQYF. The DNA of the CDR3 is TGCGCCAGCAGCTTGGAAGGGCTAGCGGGAGGGCCGGTAGATACGCAGTATTTT. Based on the CDR3 plus reference TRBV5-1 and TRBJ2-3, the full variable domain is KAGVTQTPRYLIKTRGQQVTLSCSPISGHRSVSWYQQTPGQGLQFLFEYFSETQRNKGNFPGRFSGRQFSNSRSEMNVSTLELGDSALYLCASSLEGLAGGPVDTQYFGPGTRLTVL.

The chain links TRBV5-1 to TRBJ2-1, with 7 bases matching TRBD2. Trimming removed 8 bases from V and 7 bases from J; junction bases left unmatched: 12. The CDR3 has 14 amino acids. Germline V gene data show CDR1 as SGHRS and CDR2 as YFSETQ. The CDR3 region is CASRREVAENEQFF. For the CDR3, the DNA is TGCGCCAGTCGCCGGGAGGTAGCGGAGAATGAGCAGTTCTTC.

The V gene is TRBV10-1, the J gene TRBJ1-1; D unresolved. The CDR3 spans 13 residues. From germline, CDR1 is WNHNN and CDR2 SYGVQD (reference sequence). The V and J ends lost 0 bases and 6 bases respectively, with 8 bases between them. CDR3 nucleotide sequence: TGCGCCAGCAGTGAGTCGGTCGGGGCTGAAGCTTTCTTT. Translated: CASSESVGAEAFF.

The gene calls are TRBV18 and TRBJ2-1; 8 bases fit TRBD2. Losses at the gene ends were 3 bases for V and 2 bases for J; bases not matched to a gene: 15. Germline CDR1 KGHSH, CDR2 LQKENI. The CDR3 contains 19 residues. CDR3 in amino acids: CASSPGLTGAGGAYNEQFF. The CDR3 bases are TGTGCCAGCTCACCGGGACTAACGGGTGCGGGAGGTGCCTACAATGAGCAGTTCTTC. Together with reference TRBV18 and TRBJ2-1, the CDR3 gives the full variable domain: NAGVMQNPRHLVRRRGQEARLRCSPMKGHSHVYWYRQLPEEGLKFMVYLQKENIIDESGMPKERFSAEFPKEGPSILRIQQVVRGDSAAYFCASSPGLTGAGGAYNEQFFGPGTRLTVL.